Listed below are T cell receptor beta chains from one sample, sequenced in a study of T cells after posttransplantation cyclophosphamide. Repertoires were generated with immunoSEQ multiplex PCR, while TCRdb's copy carries only in-frame clones and drops some. The sample has some 11,000 clones; over 80% are singletons. The sequencing here drew on PBMCs, taken 1,700 to 2,000 days after allogeneic stem cell transplant with posttransplant cyclophosphamide. The receptors stem from a female patient aged 50-60 years who received an allogeneic stem cell transplant from a related donor, was CMV-positive, and had no GVHD. Some T cells may be transferred from the graft donor. CDR3s include the opening cysteine and the closing phenylalanine or tryptophan. A D gene is named only where the DNA matches it firmly. The listing skips clone size in some rows; elsewhere it reads once, few, many or a size class.

d_gene,abundance,v_gene,j_gene,CDR3nt,CDR3aa
-,-,TRBV7-2,TRBJ1-5,TGTGCCAGCAGCTTCATGTTGGCCCGCGGGGGTCAGCCCCAGCATTTT,CASSFMLARGGQPQHF
TRBD2,once,TRBV29-1,TRBJ2-1,TGCAGCGTTGAAGTCGGGGCAGCGGGAGAGGCGTCAGGGCAGTTCTTC,CSVEVGAAGEASGQFF
-,-,TRBV19,TRBJ2-7,TGTGCCAGTAGTAGGGACATATCGCGCTCCTACGAGCAGTACTTC,CASSRDISRSYEQYF
TRBD1,-,TRBV7-2,TRBJ2-7,TGTGCCAGCAGCCCCTCCGGGACAGGCTCCTACGAGCAGTACTTC,CASSPSGTGSYEQYF
TRBD1,-,TRBV5-1,TRBJ1-1,TGCGCCAGCAGCTGGGGACAGGGGGGGACTGAAGCTTTCTTT,CASSWGQGGTEAFF
-,-,TRBV10-3,TRBJ2-7,TGTGCCATCAGTGGGACAGTCTACGAGCAGTACTTC,CAISGTVYEQYF
-,-,TRBV5-1,TRBJ2-1,TGCGCCAGCAGCTGGACGGGTCCTGGGGGGTCCGATGAGCAGTTCTTC,CASSWTGPGGSDEQFF
TRBD1,-,TRBV6-5,TRBJ1-2,TGTGCCAGCAGTTCGATTTTCAGGGGGCAAATCTATGGCTACACCTTC,CASSSIFRGQIYGYTF
TRBD2,-,TRBV18,TRBJ2-7,TGTGCCAGCTCACAAGCGGGAGCCTACGAGCAGTACTTC,CASSQAGAYEQYF
-,-,TRBV9,TRBJ2-2,TGTGCCAGCAGCAGTGGGAGTGGACTTGGGACCGGGGAGCTGTTTTTT,CASSSGSGLGTGELFF
TRBD2,-,TRBV10-3,TRBJ2-7,TGTGCCATCAGTGACAGCGGGAGGATCCACGAGCAGTACTTC,CAISDSGRIHEQYF
TRBD1,-,TRBV5-8,TRBJ1-1,TGTGCCAGCAGGACCGGGACAGGGTCGAACACTGAAGCTTTCTTT,CASRTGTGSNTEAFF
-,-,TRBV5-4,TRBJ2-2,TGTGCCAGCAGCTTCGGGATAAGACGGAACACCGGGGAGCTGTTTTTT,CASSFGIRRNTGELFF
TRBD2,-,TRBV2,TRBJ2-1,TGTGCCAGCAGGTTGACTAGCGGGAGAGTCGTATACAATGAGCAGTTCTTC,CASRLTSGRVVYNEQFF
-,few,TRBV13,TRBJ1-5,TGTGCCAGCAGCTTAGGGTATGGAGGGAATCAGCCCCAGCATTTT,CASSLGYGGNQPQHF
TRBD2,-,TRBV28,TRBJ2-7,TGTGCCAGTGTAGCGGGGTCCCACTACGAGCAGTACTTC,CASVAGSHYEQYF
TRBD2,-,TRBV9,TRBJ2-3,TGTGCCAGCAGCCCCCCCGGGGCTAGCGGGAGGCTAGATACGCAGTATTTT,CASSPPGASGRLDTQYF
-,-,TRBV28,TRBJ2-1,TGTGCCAGACTTGAGAGCTCCTACAATGAGCAGTTCTTC,CARLESSYNEQFF
-,once,TRBV28,TRBJ2-1,TGTGCCAGCAGTTTACCCCAGCAGGGGCGTAAGCTGTTCTTC,CASSLPQQGRKLFF
-,few,TRBV18,TRBJ2-7,TGTGCCAGCTCACCGACGACAGGCCCGAGGTCCTACGAGCAGTACTTC,CASSPTTGPRSYEQYF
TRBD1,once,TRBV29-1,TRBJ2-5,TGCAGCGGCCTGACAGGGGGCGAAGAGACCCAGTACTTC,CSGLTGGEETQYF
TRBD2,-,TRBV18,TRBJ2-7,TGTGCCAGCTCACCACGGGCTAGCGGGAGTGGGTACGAGCAGTACTTC,CASSPRASGSGYEQYF
-,-,TRBV5-4,TRBJ2-7,TGTGCCAGCAGCTTAGGAGGGAGTCCGGGCGAGCAGTACTTC,CASSLGGSPGEQYF
TRBD2,few,TRBV27,TRBJ2-3,TGTGCCAGCAGTCCGGGACTAGCGGGAGTGGCAGATACGCAGTATTTT,CASSPGLAGVADTQYF
-,-,TRBV2,TRBJ2-1,TGTGCCAGCAGTGAAGAGCGCCACAATGAGCAGTTCTTC,CASSEERHNEQFF
-,-,TRBV5-6,TRBJ1-2,TGTGCCAGCAGATGGAGATTCGAAGGCTATGGCTACACCTTC,CASRWRFEGYGYTF
-,-,TRBV7-2,TRBJ2-7,TGTGCCAGCAGGGGAGAGGCACAGGGACCCCACGAGCAGTACTTC,CASRGEAQGPHEQYF
TRBD2,-,TRBV19,TRBJ2-7,TGTGCCAGTAGTAGGACTAGCGGAGATATCTACGAGCAGTACTTC,CASSRTSGDIYEQYF
-,-,TRBV5-8,TRBJ1-1,TGTGCCCCGGGTCGGAGCCAAGCTTTCTTT,CAPGRSQAFF
-,-,TRBV18,TRBJ2-7,TGTGCCAGCTCACCAAAAAGGACTGCCGGGACATTGACTACCTACGAGCAGTACTTC,CASSPKRTAGTLTTYEQYF
-,-,TRBV5-1,TRBJ1-1,TGCGCCAGCAGCTTGAGGGGGGGGAGAGACGGGAACACTGAAGCTTTCTTT,CASSLRGGRDGNTEAFF
-,few,TRBV6-6,TRBJ1-5,TGTGCCAGCAGATCCCCTACAGGGACGGCCCAGCATTTT,CASRSPTGTAQHF
-,-,TRBV27,TRBJ2-7,TGTGCCAGCAGGTTGACAGGCCCCACCTACGAGCAGTACTTC,CASRLTGPTYEQYF
TRBD1,once,TRBV13,TRBJ2-6,TGTGCCAGCAGCCTAGGGGGCTCCGCGACTGGGGCCAACGTCCTGACTTTC,CASSLGGSATGANVLTF
-,few,TRBV11-2,TRBJ2-7,TGTGCCAGCAGCTCCGGGACTTACGAGCAGTACTTC,CASSSGTYEQYF
-,once,TRBV6-6,TRBJ2-2,TGTGCCAGCAGCTCCGGGTGGAGGGAGGCCGGGGAGCTGTTTTTT,CASSSGWREAGELFF